This TCR beta chain was obtained from a study of cytomegalovirus exposure and HLA in healthy donors. With respect to this clone: Its antigen remains unidentified.

The PCR contained 60 Vbeta and 13 Jbeta primers. Clones were read by immunoSEQ multiplex PCR, and TCRdb kept only the in-frame ones, dropping some. The sample holds around 200,000 clones, less than 80% seen once. Germline CDR1 and CDR2: SGHTA and FQGNSA. The CDR3 is 12 amino acids. V lost 5 bases and J lost 13, with 17 bases in between. Study-level results: 16,951 TCR beta sequences were associated with HLA alleles at 0.05 false discovery rate in a later analysis.

This TCR was sampled from a man aged 35 to 55 in good health and CMV-seronegative. Material for sequencing was PBMCs. This sequence joins TRBV7-2 and TRBJ2-5; the D gene is possibly TRBD2 (5 bases). For the CDR3, the DNA is TGTGCCAGCAGCCTAATCGGGGTGAATCTGTACTTC. It translates to CASSLIGVNLYF.